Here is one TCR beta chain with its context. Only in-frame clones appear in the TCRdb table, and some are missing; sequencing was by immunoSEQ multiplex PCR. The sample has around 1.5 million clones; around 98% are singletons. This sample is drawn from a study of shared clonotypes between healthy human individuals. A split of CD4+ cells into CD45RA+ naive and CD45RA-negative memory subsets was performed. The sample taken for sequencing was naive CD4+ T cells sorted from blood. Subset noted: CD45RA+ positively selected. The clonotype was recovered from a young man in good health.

The DNA of the CDR3 is TGCAGCGCTGGTCCTCATCAAAAACGCACAGATACGCAGTATTTT. This encodes CSAGPHQKRTDTQYF. The chain couples TRBV29-1 to TRBJ2-3, with unresolved D. Germline V gives CDR1 SQVTM, CDR2 ANQGSEA. The CDR3 contains 15 residues. V was trimmed by 7 bases and J by 1 base, leaving 18 bases between them.